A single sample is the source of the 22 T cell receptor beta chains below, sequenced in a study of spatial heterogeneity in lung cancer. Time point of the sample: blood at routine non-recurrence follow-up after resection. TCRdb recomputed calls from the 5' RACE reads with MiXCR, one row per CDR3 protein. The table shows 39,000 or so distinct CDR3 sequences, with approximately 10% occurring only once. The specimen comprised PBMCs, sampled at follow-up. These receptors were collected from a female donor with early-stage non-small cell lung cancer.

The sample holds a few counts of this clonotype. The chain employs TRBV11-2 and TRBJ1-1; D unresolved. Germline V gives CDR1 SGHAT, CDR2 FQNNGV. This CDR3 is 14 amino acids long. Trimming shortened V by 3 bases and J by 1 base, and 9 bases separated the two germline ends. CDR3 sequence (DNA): TGTGCCAGCAGCTTGGGTACAGCGAACACTGAAGCTTTCTTT. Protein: CASSLGTANTEAFF.

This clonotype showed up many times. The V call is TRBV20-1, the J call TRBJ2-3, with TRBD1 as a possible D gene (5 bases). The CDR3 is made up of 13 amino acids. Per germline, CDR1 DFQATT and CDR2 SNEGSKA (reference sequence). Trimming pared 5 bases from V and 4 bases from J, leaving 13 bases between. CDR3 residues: CSASWLGPDTQYF. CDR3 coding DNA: TGCAGTGCTTCCTGGCTGGGGCCAGATACGCAGTATTTT.

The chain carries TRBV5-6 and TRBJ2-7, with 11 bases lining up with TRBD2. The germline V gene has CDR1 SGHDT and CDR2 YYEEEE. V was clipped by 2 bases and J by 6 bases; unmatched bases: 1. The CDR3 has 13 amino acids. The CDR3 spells CASSFTSGGEQYF. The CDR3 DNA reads TGTGCCAGCAGCTTTACTAGCGGGGGCGAGCAGTACTTC. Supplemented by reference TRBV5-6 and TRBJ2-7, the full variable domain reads DAGVTQSPTHLIKTRGQQVTLRCSPKSGHDTVSWYQQALGQGPQFIFQYYEEEERQRGNFPDRFSGHQFPNYSSELNVNALLLGDSALYLCASSFTSGGEQYFGPGTRLTVT.

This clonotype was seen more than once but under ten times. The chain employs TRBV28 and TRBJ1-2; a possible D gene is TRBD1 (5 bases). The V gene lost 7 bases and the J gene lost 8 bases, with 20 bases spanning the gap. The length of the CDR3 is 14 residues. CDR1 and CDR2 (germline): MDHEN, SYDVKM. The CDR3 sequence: CASIDDSNIAGYTF. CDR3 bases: TGTGCCAGCATAGACGACAGTAACATAGCGGGCTACACCTTC.

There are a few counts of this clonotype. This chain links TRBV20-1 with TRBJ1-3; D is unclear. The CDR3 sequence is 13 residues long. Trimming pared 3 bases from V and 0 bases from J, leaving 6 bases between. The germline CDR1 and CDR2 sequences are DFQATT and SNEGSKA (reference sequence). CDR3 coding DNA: TGCAGTGCTAGCGCCGTCTCTGGAAACACCATATATTTT. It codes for CSASAVSGNTIYF.

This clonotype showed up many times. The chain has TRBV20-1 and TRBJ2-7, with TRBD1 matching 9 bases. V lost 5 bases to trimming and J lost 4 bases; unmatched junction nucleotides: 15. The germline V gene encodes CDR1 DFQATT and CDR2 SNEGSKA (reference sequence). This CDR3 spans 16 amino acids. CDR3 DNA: TGCAGTGCTCGAACCCCCGGGACAGGGAAGGGGTACGAGCAGTACTTC. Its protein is CSARTPGTGKGYEQYF.

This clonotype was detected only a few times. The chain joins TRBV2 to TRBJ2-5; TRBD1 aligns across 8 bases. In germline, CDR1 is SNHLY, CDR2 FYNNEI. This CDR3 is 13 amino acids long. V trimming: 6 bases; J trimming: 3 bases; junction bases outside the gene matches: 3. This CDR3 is CASSRDRKETQYF. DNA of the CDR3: TGTGCCAGCAGCCGGGACAGGAAAGAGACCCAGTACTTC.

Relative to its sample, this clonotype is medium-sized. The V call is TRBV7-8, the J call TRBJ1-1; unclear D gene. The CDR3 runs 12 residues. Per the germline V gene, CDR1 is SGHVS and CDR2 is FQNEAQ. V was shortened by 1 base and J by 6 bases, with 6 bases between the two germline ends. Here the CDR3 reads CASSLGPSEAFF. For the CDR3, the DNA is TGTGCCAGCAGCTTAGGGCCTTCTGAAGCTTTCTTT.

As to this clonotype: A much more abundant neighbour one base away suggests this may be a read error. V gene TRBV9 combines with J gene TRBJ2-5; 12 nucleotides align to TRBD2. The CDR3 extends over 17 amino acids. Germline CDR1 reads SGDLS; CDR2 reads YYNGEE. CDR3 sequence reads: CASSVSPSGGAFETQNF. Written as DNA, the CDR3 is TGTGCCAGCAGCGTATCCCCTAGCGGGGGGGCCTTTGAGACCCAGAACTTC.

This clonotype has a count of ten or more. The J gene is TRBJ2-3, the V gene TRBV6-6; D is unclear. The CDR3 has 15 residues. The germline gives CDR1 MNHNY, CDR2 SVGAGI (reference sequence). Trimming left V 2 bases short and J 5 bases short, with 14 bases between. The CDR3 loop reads CASSYPGPLRDTQYF. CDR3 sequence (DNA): TGTGCCAGCAGTTACCCCGGACCCCTCCGAGATACGCAGTATTTT.

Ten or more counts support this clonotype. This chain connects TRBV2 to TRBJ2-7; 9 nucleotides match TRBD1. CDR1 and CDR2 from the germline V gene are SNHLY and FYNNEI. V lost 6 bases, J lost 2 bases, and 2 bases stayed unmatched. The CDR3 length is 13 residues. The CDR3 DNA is TGTGCCAGCAGACGACAGGGGGCCTACGAGCAGTACTTC. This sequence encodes CASRRQGAYEQYF.

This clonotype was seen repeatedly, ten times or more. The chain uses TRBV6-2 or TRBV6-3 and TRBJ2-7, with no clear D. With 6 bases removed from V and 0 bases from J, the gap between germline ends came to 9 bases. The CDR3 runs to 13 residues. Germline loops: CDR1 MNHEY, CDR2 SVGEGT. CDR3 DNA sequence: TGTGCCAGCAGCCGACAAGTCTCCTACGAGCAGTACTTC. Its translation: CASSRQVSYEQYF.

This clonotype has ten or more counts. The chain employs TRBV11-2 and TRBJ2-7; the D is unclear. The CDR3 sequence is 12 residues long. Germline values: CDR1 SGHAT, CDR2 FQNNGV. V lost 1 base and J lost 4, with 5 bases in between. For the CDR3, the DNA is TGTGCCAGCAGCTTAGTTAGGTACGAGCAGTACTTC. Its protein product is CASSLVRYEQYF.

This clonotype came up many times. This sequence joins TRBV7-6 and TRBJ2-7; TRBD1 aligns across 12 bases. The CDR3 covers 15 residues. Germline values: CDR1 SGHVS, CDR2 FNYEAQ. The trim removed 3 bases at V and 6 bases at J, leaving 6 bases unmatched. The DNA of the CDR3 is TGTGCCAGCAGCTTTGCCGGGACAGGGGGCGGCGAGCAGTACTTC. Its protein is CASSFAGTGGGEQYF.

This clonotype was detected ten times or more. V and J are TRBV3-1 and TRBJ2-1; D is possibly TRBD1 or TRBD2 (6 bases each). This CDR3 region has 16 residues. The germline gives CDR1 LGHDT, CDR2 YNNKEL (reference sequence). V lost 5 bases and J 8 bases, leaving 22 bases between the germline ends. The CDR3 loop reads CASSTSGHGWEDEQFF. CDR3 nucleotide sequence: TGTGCCAGCAGCACTTCGGGACACGGCTGGGAGGATGAGCAGTTCTTC.

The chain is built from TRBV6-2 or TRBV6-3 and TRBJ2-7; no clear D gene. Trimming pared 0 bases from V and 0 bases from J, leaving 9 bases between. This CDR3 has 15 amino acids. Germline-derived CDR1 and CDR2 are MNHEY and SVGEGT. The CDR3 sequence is CASSYSTPLSYEQYF. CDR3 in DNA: TGTGCCAGCAGTTACTCTACGCCCCTCTCCTACGAGCAGTACTTC.

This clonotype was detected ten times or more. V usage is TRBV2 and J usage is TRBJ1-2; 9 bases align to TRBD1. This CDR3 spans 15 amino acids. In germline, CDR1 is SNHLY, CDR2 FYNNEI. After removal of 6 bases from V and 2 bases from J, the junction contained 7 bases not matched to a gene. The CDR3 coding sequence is TGTGCCAGCAGCACCGGACAGGGGTTAAACTATGGCTACACCTTC. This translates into CASSTGQGLNYGYTF.

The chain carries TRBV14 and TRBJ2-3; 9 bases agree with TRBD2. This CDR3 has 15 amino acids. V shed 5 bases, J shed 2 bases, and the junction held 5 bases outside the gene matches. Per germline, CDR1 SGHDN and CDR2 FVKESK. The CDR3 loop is CASSKVAGATDTQYF. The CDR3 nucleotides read TGTGCCAGCAGCAAAGTAGCGGGGGCCACAGATACGCAGTATTTT.

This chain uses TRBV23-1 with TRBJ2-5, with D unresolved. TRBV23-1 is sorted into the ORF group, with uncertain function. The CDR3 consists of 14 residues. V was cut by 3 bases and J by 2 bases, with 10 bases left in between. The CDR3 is CASSHEYGQETQYF. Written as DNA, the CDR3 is TGCGCCAGCAGTCACGAGTACGGGCAAGAGACCCAGTACTTC.

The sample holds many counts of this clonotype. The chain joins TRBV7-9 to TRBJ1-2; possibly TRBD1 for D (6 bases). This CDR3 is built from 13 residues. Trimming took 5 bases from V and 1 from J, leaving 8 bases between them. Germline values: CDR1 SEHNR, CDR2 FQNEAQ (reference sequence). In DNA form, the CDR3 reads TGTGCCAGCAGCGAGGACAGTAACTATGGCTACACCTTC. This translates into CASSEDSNYGYTF. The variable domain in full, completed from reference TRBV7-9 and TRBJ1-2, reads DTGVSQNPRHKITKRGQNVTFRCDPISEHNRLYWYRQTLGQGPEFLTYFQNEAQLEKSRLLSDRFSAERPKGSFSTLEIQRTEQGDSAMYLCASSEDSNYGYTFGSGTRLTVV.

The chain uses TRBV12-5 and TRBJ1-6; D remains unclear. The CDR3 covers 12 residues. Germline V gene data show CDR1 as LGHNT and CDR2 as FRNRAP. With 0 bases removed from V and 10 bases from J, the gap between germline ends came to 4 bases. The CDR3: CASGLVRSPLHF. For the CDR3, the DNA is TGTGCTAGTGGTTTGGTCCGGTCACCCCTCCACTTT. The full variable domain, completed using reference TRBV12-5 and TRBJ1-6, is DARVTQTPRHKVTEMGQEVTMRCQPILGHNTVFWYRQTMMQGLELLAYFRNRAPLDDSGMPKDRFSAEMPDATLATLKIQPSEPRDSAVYFCASGLVRSPLHFGNGTRLTVT.

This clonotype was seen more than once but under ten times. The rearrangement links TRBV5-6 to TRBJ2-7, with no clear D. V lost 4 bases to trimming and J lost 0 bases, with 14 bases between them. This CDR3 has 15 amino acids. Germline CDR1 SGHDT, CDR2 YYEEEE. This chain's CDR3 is CASSPDTAGSYEQYF. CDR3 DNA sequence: TGTGCCAGCAGCCCCGACACGGCAGGCTCCTACGAGCAGTACTTC.